A selection of T cell receptor beta chains follows, all from one sample in a study of cytotoxic CD8 clonotypes in ibrutinib-treated CLL. Sequenced by immunoSEQ multiplex PCR; TCRdb stores in-frame clones only, minus some. The data contain about 160,000 clones, 81% of them seen just once; the ten biggest clones take up over 2%. The sample was PBMCs, taken after 12 months of ibrutinib treatment. These receptors originate from a human donor with chronic lymphocytic leukemia. The conserved cysteine and the conserved F or W are not part of the CDR3 here.

v_call,j_call,cdr3_aa
TRBV28,TRBJ2-7,ASRPQGLARKGRNEQY
TRBV4-2,TRBJ1-3,ASSQEFGGQGTGNTIY
TRBV19,TRBJ2-3,ASEDPRTDTQY
TRBV7-6,TRBJ2-7,ASSLAQDSSYEQY
TRBV10-3,TRBJ1-5,AISDGRNSNQPQH
TRBV19,TRBJ1-1,ASSIQGKGNTEAF
TRBV29-1,TRBJ2-7,SVDRGGEQY
TRBV7-3,TRBJ2-5,ASSQGSHETQY
TRBV6-6,TRBJ1-1,ASITDRGRDTEAF
TRBV19,TRBJ2-1,ASSTGRGNEQF
TRBV28,TRBJ2-7,ASSRTGGAYEQY
TRBV7-9,TRBJ2-7,ASSLAGQSYEQY
TRBV5-1,TRBJ2-2,ASSLGDAPGELF
TRBV6-5,TRBJ2-7,ASILRGPGEQY
TRBV9,TRBJ1-3,ASSVAGTGNTIY
TRBV30,TRBJ2-1,AWSVLPLPLLAAGVHNEQF
TRBV2,TRBJ2-1,ASRGGTGRGEQF
TRBV2,TRBJ2-5,ASSLGGGLRETQY
TRBV15,TRBJ1-5,ATSRDRGLSQH
TRBV28,TRBJ1-5,ASSLRDRGGQPQH
TRBV5-3,TRBJ2-7,ARSFTLCLTSVLWYEQY
TRBV19,TRBJ1-1,ASSMLGNVNTEAF
TRBV7-2,TRBJ2-3,ASSLLPSGTQY
TRBV18,TRBJ1-1,ASSRQGGTEAF
TRBV7-9,TRBJ1-1,ASSRVYDF
TRBV7-3,TRBJ2-7,ASSLLAGGLYEQY
TRBV28,TRBJ1-2,ASSQATGTHGYT
TRBV5-1,TRBJ2-1,ASSDPDSYNEQF
TRBV29-1,TRBJ2-1,SVEVRSYNEQF
TRBV6-6,TRBJ1-6,ASRSGQGSSPLH
TRBV10-3,TRBJ2-7,AIRREKSSHEQY